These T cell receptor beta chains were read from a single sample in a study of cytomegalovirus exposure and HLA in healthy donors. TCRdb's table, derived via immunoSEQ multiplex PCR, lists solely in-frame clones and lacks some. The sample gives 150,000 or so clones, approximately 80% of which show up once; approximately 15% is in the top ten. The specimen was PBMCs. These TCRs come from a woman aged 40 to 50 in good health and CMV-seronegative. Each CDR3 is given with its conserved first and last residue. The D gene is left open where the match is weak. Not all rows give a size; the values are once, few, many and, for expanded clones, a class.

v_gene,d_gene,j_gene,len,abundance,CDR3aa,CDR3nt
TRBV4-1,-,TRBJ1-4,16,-,CASSPPKQERNEKLFF,TGCGCCAGCAGCCCCCCTAAACAGGAGAGAAATGAAAAACTGTTTTTT
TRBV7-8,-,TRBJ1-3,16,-,CASSSTTPFSGNTIYF,TGTGCCAGCAGCTCAACGACACCTTTCTCTGGAAACACCATATATTTT
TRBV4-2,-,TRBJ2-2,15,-,CASNTGLANTGELFF,TGTGCCAGCAACACGGGACTGGCGAACACCGGGGAGCTGTTTTTT
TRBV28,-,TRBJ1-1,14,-,CASSRMGVNTEAFF,TGTGCCAGCAGCCGGATGGGAGTGAACACTGAAGCTTTCTTT
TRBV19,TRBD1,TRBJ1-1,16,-,CASSIENRGLNTEAFF,TGTGCCAGTAGTATAGAAAACAGGGGGTTGAACACTGAAGCTTTCTTT
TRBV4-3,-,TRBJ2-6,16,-,CASSQDTGSGANGLTF,TGCGCCAGCAGCCAAGATACCGGCTCTGGGGCCAACGGCCTGACTTTC
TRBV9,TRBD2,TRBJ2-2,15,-,CASSVASTSVGELFF,TGTGCCAGCAGCGTCGCATCGACTAGCGTCGGGGAGCTGTTTTTT
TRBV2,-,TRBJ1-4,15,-,CASRGSKGGIEKLFF,TGTGCCAGCAGAGGGAGCAAGGGCGGGATTGAAAAACTGTTTTTT
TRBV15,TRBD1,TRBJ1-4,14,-,CATRLDRGVEKLFF,TGTGCCACCCGATTAGACAGGGGGGTTGAAAAACTGTTTTTT
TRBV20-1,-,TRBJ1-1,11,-,CSATRVGEAFF,TGCAGTGCAACCAGGGTGGGTGAAGCTTTCTTT
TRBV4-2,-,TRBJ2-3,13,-,CASSQEATDTQYF,TGTGCCAGCAGCCAAGAGGCAACAGATACGCAGTATTTT
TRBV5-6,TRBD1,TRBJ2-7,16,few,CASSLTRDRLSYEQYF,TGTGCCAGCAGCTTGACCCGGGACAGGCTCTCCTACGAGCAGTACTTC
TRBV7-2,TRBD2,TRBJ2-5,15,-,CASSRTSGGQETQYF,TGTGCCAGCAGCCGGACTAGCGGGGGACAAGAGACCCAGTACTTC
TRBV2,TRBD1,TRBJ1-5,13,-,CASKPDREWPQHF,TGTGCCAGCAAGCCGGACAGGGAATGGCCCCAGCATTTT
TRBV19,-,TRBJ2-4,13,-,CASSRDALDSQYF,TGTGCCAGTAGTCGGGACGCACTGGACAGTCAGTACTTC
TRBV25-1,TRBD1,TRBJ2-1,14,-,CASRDRGSYNEQFF,TGTGCCAGCAGGGACAGGGGGTCCTACAATGAGCAGTTCTTC
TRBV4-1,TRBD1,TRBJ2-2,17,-,CASSQLGRDRGPGELFF,TGCGCCAGCAGCCAACTAGGCCGGGACAGGGGGCCCGGGGAGCTGTTTTTT
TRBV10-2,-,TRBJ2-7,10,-,CASGTYEQYF,TGCGCCAGCGGCACCTACGAGCAGTACTTC
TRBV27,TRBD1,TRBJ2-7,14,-,CASSSRQGPGEQYF,TGTGCCAGCAGTTCGCGACAGGGACCTGGAGAGCAGTACTTC
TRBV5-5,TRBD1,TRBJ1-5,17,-,CASSLGIRDRVNQPQHF,TGTGCCAGCAGCTTGGGTATTCGGGACAGGGTCAATCAGCCCCAGCATTTT
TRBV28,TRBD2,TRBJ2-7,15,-,CASSSPGLGTHEQYF,TGTGCCAGCAGTTCACCGGGACTAGGAACCCACGAGCAGTACTTC
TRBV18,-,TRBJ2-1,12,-,CASSPTLVEQFF,TGTGCCAGCTCCCCTACTCTAGTTGAGCAGTTCTTC
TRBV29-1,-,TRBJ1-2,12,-,CSVEGDTYGYTF,TGCAGCGTTGAGGGGGACACCTATGGCTACACCTTC
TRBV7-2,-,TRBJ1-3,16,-,CASSLASGYSGNTIYF,TGTGCCAGCAGCTTAGCTTCAGGGTACTCTGGAAACACCATATATTTT
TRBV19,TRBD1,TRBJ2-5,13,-,CASRGQEQETQYF,TGTGCCAGTAGGGGACAGGAACAAGAGACCCAGTACTTC
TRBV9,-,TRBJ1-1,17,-,CASSSTAFPGPRTEAFF,TGTGCCAGCAGCTCGACCGCTTTCCCCGGCCCGAGGACTGAAGCTTTCTTT
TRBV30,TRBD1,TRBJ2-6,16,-,CAWPGQGLSGANVLTF,TGTGCCTGGCCGGGACAGGGGCTTTCTGGGGCCAACGTCCTGACTTTC
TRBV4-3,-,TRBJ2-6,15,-,CASSQLYSGANVLTF,TGCGCCAGCAGCCAACTTTACTCTGGGGCCAACGTCCTGACTTTC
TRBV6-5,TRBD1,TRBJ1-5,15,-,CASSSWTGGYQPQHF,TGTGCCAGCAGTAGCTGGACAGGAGGATACCAGCCCCAGCATTTT
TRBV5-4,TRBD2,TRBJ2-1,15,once,CASSLGRGVYNEQFF,TGTGCCAGCAGCTTGGGGCGGGGGGTTTACAATGAGCAGTTCTTC
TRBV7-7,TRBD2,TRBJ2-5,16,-,CASSLEISGSQETQYF,TGTGCCAGCAGCTTAGAAATTAGCGGGAGCCAAGAGACCCAGTACTTC
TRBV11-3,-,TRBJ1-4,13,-,CASSLSYNEKLFF,TGTGCCAGCAGCTTATCCTATAATGAAAAACTGTTTTTT
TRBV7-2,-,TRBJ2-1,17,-,CASSFFVGASSYNEQFF,TGTGCCAGCAGCTTTTTCGTTGGGGCTTCCTCCTACAATGAGCAGTTCTTC
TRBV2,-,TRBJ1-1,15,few,CASKTYRESNTEAFF,TGTGCCAGCAAGACCTACAGGGAGTCGAACACTGAAGCTTTCTTT
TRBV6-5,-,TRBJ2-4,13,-,CASRGTGGGSQYF,TGTGCCAGCAGGGGAACAGGGGGGGGCAGTCAGTACTTC
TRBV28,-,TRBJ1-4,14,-,CASSFGGEGEKLFF,TGTGCCAGCAGTTTCGGCGGGGAGGGGGAAAAACTGTTTTTT
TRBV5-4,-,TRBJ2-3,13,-,CASSLSSTDTQYF,TGTGCCAGCAGCCTGTCTAGCACAGATACGCAGTATTTT